This TCR beta chain originates from a study of radiotherapy plus CTLA-4 blockade in lung cancer. General study points: Strongest reported response predictors: early blood clone changes and post-radiation interferon-beta. Peripheral blood showed expansion of tumor-derived TCR clones after radiotherapy and ipilimumab.

The protocol was immunoSEQ multiplex PCR, while the TCRdb copy is restricted to in-frame clones and leaves out a portion. The sample shows around 26,000 clones, over 70% of them seen only once. This CDR3 has 14 residues. Germline CDR1 reads MNHEY; CDR2 reads SMNVEV (reference sequence). V shed 3 bases, J shed 3 bases, and the junction held 2 bases outside the gene matches. As to this clone: Antigen unknown.

The chain recombines TRBV27 with TRBJ2-5; 9 nucleotides align to TRBD2. The clonotype originates from a human donor with non-small cell lung cancer who had stable disease on radiotherapy plus ipilimumab. Sequenced here: peripheral blood, sampled from a patient treated with radiotherapy plus ipilimumab. The CDR3 bases are TGTGCCAGCAGTTTCGGACTAGCGAAAGAGACCCAGTACTTC. Its translation is CASSFGLAKETQYF.